Below are 29 T cell receptor beta chains sequenced from a single sample in a study of T-cell reconstitution after alpha-beta-depleted transplantation in children. During its preparation, the TCRbeta library received unique molecular identifiers. One entry per CDR3 protein, called by TCRdb with MiXCR from the PCR reads. The repertoire has around 96,000 distinct CDR3 sequences, 12% of them found once; the top ten carry approximately 15%. The input for sequencing was PBMCs from the stem cell graft donor, taken from the stem cell graft. These receptors came from a human donor who donated a stem cell graft to a child with inherited bone marrow failure.

This clonotype was counted ten times or more. The chain combines TRBV6-5 with TRBJ2-1; 11 nucleotides match TRBD2. CDR1 is MNHEY and CDR2 is SVGAGI in the germline V gene. J was trimmed by 9 bases and V by 5 bases; bases with no gene match: 9. The CDR3 is 15 residues long. The CDR3 DNA reads as TGTGCCAGCAGTCCCCAGGGACTAGCGGCCAGTGAGCAGTTCTTC. Encoded protein: CASSPQGLAASEQFF.

This clonotype was observed at least ten times. Here the CDR3 reads CASETVNTEAFF. The CDR3 nucleotides read TGTGCCAGCGAGACAGTGAACACTGAAGCTTTCTTT. The chain combines TRBV7-9 with TRBJ1-1, with a tentative D call TRBD1 (5 bases). The germline gives CDR1 SEHNR, CDR2 FQNEAQ (reference sequence). The CDR3 consists of 12 residues. V gave up 8 bases and J gave up 0 bases, with 7 bases separating them.

This clonotype appeared many times. The chain employs TRBV10-3 and TRBJ2-3, with 8 bases fitting TRBD1. Germline values: CDR1 ENHRY, CDR2 SYGVKD. Trimming took 0 bases from V and 2 from J; bases not matched to a gene: 1. This CDR3 contains 15 residues. The chain's CDR3 is CAISESRGHTDTQYF. CDR3 bases: TGTGCCATCAGTGAGTCCAGGGGGCACACAGATACGCAGTATTTT.

In this sample, this clonotype turned up many times. The V gene is TRBV20-1, the J gene TRBJ1-3; TRBD1 is a possible D gene (5 bases). The ends were cut back, 4 bases at V and 0 bases at J, with 10 bases in the middle. This CDR3 spans 14 amino acids. Germline-derived CDR1 and CDR2 are DFQATT and SNEGSKA (reference sequence). The CDR3 region is CSATRDLSGNTIYF. The DNA of the CDR3 is TGCAGTGCTACCAGGGATCTCTCTGGAAACACCATATATTTT.

This clonotype was detected ten times or more. The chain carries TRBV6-2 or TRBV6-3 and TRBJ1-5, with a tentative D call TRBD1 (5 bases). Trimming left V 0 bases short and J 3 bases short, with 9 bases between. CDR3 length: 15 residues. The V gene's germline CDR1 is MNHEY and CDR2 SVGEGT. CDR3 region: CASSYSQGANQPQHF. DNA for the CDR3: TGTGCCAGCAGTTACTCCCAGGGTGCCAATCAGCCCCAGCATTTT.

In its sample, this clonotype was seen many times. The chain recombines TRBV5-1 with TRBJ1-6; D remains ambiguous. This CDR3 comprises 14 residues. With 0 bases removed from V and 9 bases from J, the gap between germline ends came to 10 bases. Germline CDR1 is SGHRS and CDR2 is YFSETQ. CDR3 sequence (DNA): TGCGCCAGCAGCTTGGGGGCGGAAGGTTCACCCCTCCACTTT. This translates into CASSLGAEGSPLHF.

This clonotype was seen repeatedly, ten times or more. CDR3 loop: CASSPYDRDTYGYTF. The DNA for the CDR3 is TGTGCCAGCAGCCCCTACGACAGGGATACCTATGGCTACACCTTC. The chain carries TRBV3-1 and TRBJ1-2; 7 bases fit TRBD1. The ends lost 4 bases at V and 4 bases at J; junction bases unmatched: 9. Per the germline V gene, CDR1 is LGHDT and CDR2 is YNNKEL (reference sequence). This CDR3 spans 15 amino acids.

Many counts were recorded for this clonotype. The chain joins TRBV5-1 to TRBJ2-1; 12 bases map to TRBD2. Germline loops: CDR1 SGHRS, CDR2 YFSETQ. The CDR3 has 15 residues. The ends lost 0 bases at V and 8 bases at J; junction bases unmatched: 3. In DNA form, the CDR3 reads TGCGCCAGCAGCTTGGGACTAGCGGGGGTCGATGAGCAGTTCTTC. It translates to CASSLGLAGVDEQFF.

This clonotype was seen many times. The chain links TRBV6-2 or TRBV6-3 to TRBJ2-1, with D perhaps TRBD1 or TRBD2 (5 bases each). This CDR3 spans 21 amino acids. Between the trimmed V and J ends, which lost 5 bases and 2 bases, there was a span of 31 bases. CDR1 MNHEY and CDR2 SVGEGT come from the germline V gene. The CDR3: CASSHHFGPEDRDGPYNEQFF. The CDR3 DNA is TGTGCCAGCAGTCACCACTTCGGGCCTGAGGACCGGGACGGACCCTACAATGAGCAGTTCTTC.

This clonotype was picked up many times. The rearrangement joins TRBV5-1 to TRBJ2-4, with 8 positions matching TRBD1. CDR3 length: 17 residues. J gave up 0 bases and V 4 bases, and 9 bases lay outside the gene matches. CDR1 is SGHRS, CDR2 YFSETQ, per germline. In DNA form, the CDR3 reads TGCGCCAGCAGCGAGCAGGGGGCCCCCCTAGCCAAAAACATTCAGTACTTC. This gives the protein CASSEQGAPLAKNIQYF.

This clonotype was recorded at least ten times. The CDR3 DNA reads as TGTGCCAGCAGCTCTCAGGGACTAGCTTACAATGAGCAGTTCTTC. Translation: CASSSQGLAYNEQFF. The gene calls are TRBV12-3 or TRBV12-4 and TRBJ2-1, with 9 positions matching TRBD2. The CDR3 runs to 15 residues. The trim removed 6 bases at V and 4 bases at J, leaving 7 bases unmatched.

This clonotype was recorded at least ten times. The CDR3 reads CASSQDSGGAGELFF. The CDR3 region has the DNA TGTGCCAGCAGCCAAGATAGCGGGGGGGCCGGGGAGCTGTTTTTT. The genes are TRBV4-2 and TRBJ2-2; 11 bases are a match to TRBD2. Germline V CDR1 and CDR2: LGHNA, YNFKEQ. V lost 0 bases to trimming and J lost 6 bases; unmatched junction nucleotides: 0. This CDR3 region has 15 residues.

Points on this clonotype: A much larger clone is a single base away; this may be a read error. The rearrangement joins TRBV5-8 to TRBJ2-2, with D possibly being TRBD1 or TRBD2 (5 bases each). Germline assignment: CDR1 SGHTS and CDR2 YDEGEE. This CDR3 has 16 residues. V was clipped by 4 bases and J by 4 bases, with 17 bases between them. CDR3: CASSKDGAATTGELFF. The DNA of the CDR3 is TGTGCCAGCAGCAAGGACGGGGCCGCGACCACCGGGGAGCTGTTTTTT. The full variable domain, with the rest looked up from reference TRBV5-8 and TRBJ2-2, is EAGVTQSPTHLIKTRGQQATLRCSPISGHTSVYWYQQALGLGLQFLLWYDEGEERNRGNFPPRFSGRQFPNYSSELNVNALELEDSALYLCASSKDGAATTGELFFGEGSRLTVL.

This clonotype was observed a few times. CDR3 protein: CASSSLGEQFF. The CDR3 region has the DNA TGTGCCAGCAGTTCACTAGGTGAGCAGTTCTTC. The rearrangement uses TRBV6-6 and TRBJ2-1; weak D call: TRBD2 (5 bases). In germline, CDR1 is MNHNY, CDR2 SVGAGI (reference sequence). V shed 4 bases and J shed 9 bases, with 7 bases lying between them. This CDR3 is built from 11 residues.

In this sample, this clonotype turned up a few times. This chain connects TRBV30 to TRBJ2-1, with D possibly matching TRBD2 (5 bases). V was clipped by 1 base and J by 5 bases, with 9 bases between them. The CDR3 covers 13 residues. Germline CDR1 GTSNPN, CDR2 SVGIG (reference sequence). In DNA, the CDR3 is TGTGCCTGGAGTGGTGGAGGTAACAATGAGCAGTTCTTC. Amino acid sequence: CAWSGGGNNEQFF.

V is TRBV6-5 and J is TRBJ2-1; TRBD1 aligns across 7 bases. Looked up from germline, CDR1 is MNHEY and CDR2 is SVGAGI. The ends lost 6 bases at V and 9 bases at J; junction bases unmatched: 11. The CDR3 length is 14 residues. The CDR3 DNA sequence: TGTGCCAGCAGATCCTCGACAGGGTTAGGTGAGCAGTTCTTC. Its translation: CASRSSTGLGEQFF.

This clonotype was counted ten times or more. This chain uses TRBV20-1 with TRBJ1-2, with 9 bases matching TRBD1. Germline V gene sequence: CDR1 DFQATT, CDR2 SNEGSKA (reference sequence). J lost 10 bases, V lost 1 base, and 10 bases had no gene match. The CDR3 covers 14 residues. The CDR3 here is CSARGGQGSSVYTF. CDR3 DNA: TGCAGTGCTAGAGGCGGACAGGGGTCGTCGGTCTACACCTTC.

This clonotype was recorded at least ten times. The rearrangement joins TRBV5-6 to TRBJ1-2; the D gene is possibly TRBD1 (5 bases). The ends were cut back, 0 bases at V and 6 bases at J, with 9 bases in the middle. Germline V gene data show CDR1 as SGHDT and CDR2 as YYEEEE. CDR3 length: 13 amino acids. The CDR3 reads CASSLERGDGYTF. CDR3 coding DNA: TGTGCCAGCAGCTTGGAGCGAGGGGATGGCTACACCTTC.

This clonotype has ten or more counts. The rearrangement uses TRBV9 and TRBJ2-2; 12 nucleotides line up with TRBD2. There are 23 residues in the CDR3. Germline V gene sequence: CDR1 SGDLS, CDR2 YYNGEE. Losses at the gene ends were 2 bases for V and 4 bases for J; bases not matched to a gene: 24. The CDR3 region is CASSVRPRSGGWTSGVGTGELFF. The CDR3, as DNA: TGTGCCAGCAGCGTCCGCCCCCGTTCGGGGGGTTGGACTAGCGGGGTAGGCACCGGGGAGCTGTTTTTT. The full variable domain, rest sourced from reference TRBV9 and TRBJ2-2, is DSGVTQTPKHLITATGQRVTLRCSPRSGDLSVYWYQQSLDQGLQFLIQYYNGEERAKGNILERFSAQQFPDLHSELNLSSLELGDSALYFCASSVRPRSGGWTSGVGTGELFFGEGSRLTVL.

This clonotype has a count of ten or more. The genes are TRBV7-9 and TRBJ2-5; no reliable D call. Between the trimmed V and J ends, which lost 3 bases and 0 bases, there was a span of 5 bases. This CDR3 contains 13 residues. Looked up from germline, CDR1 is SEHNR and CDR2 is FQNEAQ (reference sequence). The CDR3 nucleotides are TGTGCCAGCAGCTTCAACAACCAAGAGACCCAGTACTTC. Translating gives CASSFNNQETQYF.

This clonotype has a count of ten or more. The rearrangement links TRBV12-3 or TRBV12-4 to TRBJ1-6; weak D call: TRBD1 (6 bases). The CDR3 length is 16 residues. V lost 2 bases and J lost 7, with 15 bases in between. In DNA form, the CDR3 reads TGTGCCAGCAGTTTATTCCAAACAGGGCCGAATTCACCCCTCCACTTT. Translated: CASSLFQTGPNSPLHF.

This clonotype was counted ten times or more. This chain joins TRBV5-1 and TRBJ2-1; TRBD1 matches at 7 bases. V trimming: 0 bases; J trimming: 4 bases; junction bases outside the gene matches: 1. Germline loops: CDR1 SGHRS, CDR2 YFSETQ. The CDR3 sequence is 14 residues long. CDR3 in amino acids: CASSLVGQYNEQFF. DNA for the CDR3: TGCGCCAGCAGCTTGGTGGGACAGTACAATGAGCAGTTCTTC.

This rearrangement joins TRBV7-2 to TRBJ1-5, with D tentatively TRBD1 (5 bases). Germline V gene sequence: CDR1 SGHTA, CDR2 FQGNSA. This CDR3 is built from 13 residues. With 2 bases removed from V and 7 bases from J, the gap between germline ends came to 9 bases. This CDR3 reads CASSLQGGQPQHF. As DNA, the CDR3 is TGTGCCAGCAGCTTACAGGGCGGGCAGCCCCAGCATTTT.

V usage is TRBV7-2 and J usage is TRBJ2-3, with D uncertain. CDR3 length equals 13 residues. The V gene lost 1 base and the J gene lost 1 base, with 3 bases spanning the gap. Per the germline V gene, CDR1 is SGHTA and CDR2 is FQGNSA. Here the CDR3 reads CASSLERTDTQYF. CDR3 in DNA: TGTGCCAGCAGCTTAGAGCGCACAGATACGCAGTATTTT.

This sequence joins TRBV5-6 and TRBJ2-2; either TRBD1 or TRBD2 may supply D (5 bases each). Germline V gene sequence: CDR1 SGHDT, CDR2 YYEEEE. The V end was cut by 4 bases, the J end by 3 bases, with 16 bases between. The CDR3 is 16 amino acids. In nucleotides, the CDR3 is TGTGCCAGCAGCCTCGGGACCCTCCCCCACACCGGGGAGCTGTTTTTT. Its protein product is CASSLGTLPHTGELFF.

This clonotype has a count of ten or more. The V and J genes are TRBV6-2 or TRBV6-3 and TRBJ2-7, with D unresolved. Germline CDR1 and CDR2: MNHEY and SVGEGT. This CDR3 is 16 amino acids long. V was cut by 1 base and J by 3 bases, with 16 bases left in between. CDR3 region: CASSYLIDLGVYEQYF. CDR3 bases: TGTGCCAGCAGTTACTTGATTGATCTTGGGGTCTACGAGCAGTACTTC.

The chain is built from TRBV11-1 and TRBJ1-1; 8 bases are a match to TRBD1. The trim removed 5 bases at V and 0 bases at J, leaving 17 bases unmatched. CDR1 and CDR2 (germline): SGHAT, FQDESV (reference sequence). This CDR3 spans 19 amino acids. The CDR3 DNA sequence: TGTGCCAGCAGCCCTACCCCACAGGGGGGGCTCCTCATGAACACTGAAGCTTTCTTT. Translation: CASSPTPQGGLLMNTEAFF.

This clonotype was counted ten times or more. The chain carries TRBV11-2 and TRBJ2-6; 8 bases agree with TRBD1. The CDR3 extends over 18 amino acids. Germline V gene data show CDR1 as SGHAT and CDR2 as FQNNGV. The junction had 7 bases not matched to a gene; V was cut back by 1 base and J by 2 bases. CDR3: CASSLVPQGATGANVLTF. The DNA of the CDR3 is TGTGCCAGCAGCTTAGTTCCTCAGGGGGCGACTGGGGCCAACGTCCTGACTTTC.

This clonotype was counted ten times or more. The chain recombines TRBV4-3 with TRBJ2-7; D might be TRBD2 (5 bases). V lost 7 bases, J lost 2 bases, and 15 bases lay in between. There are 14 residues in the CDR3. Germline CDR1 and CDR2: LGHNA and YSLEER. The CDR3 DNA follows: TGCGCCAGCAACGGGAAGGTGGTAACCTACGAGCAGTACTTC. It yields the protein CASNGKVVTYEQYF.